The rows below give T cell receptor beta chains drawn from one sample of a study of T cell repertoires in cytomegalovirus infection. TCRdb itself ran the reads through MiXCR, one entry per CDR3 protein. The sample has about 460,000 distinct CDR3 sequences, 11% seen once. Specimen: PBMCs. These receptor sequences come from a human donor in good health (CMV status not recorded). Some clones in this sample may be carry-over from other donors' samples. CDR3s include the opening cysteine and the closing phenylalanine or tryptophan. D genes are given only for firm matches. Rows may omit the clone size; those that give it use once, few, many or a size class.

TRBD2	TRBV19	TRBJ2-3	-	TGTGCCAGTAGTACCGCCAGCGCGGGAGGGAGTAGGGGCACAGATACGCAGTATTTT	CASSTASAGGSRGTDTQYF
-	TRBV7-9	TRBJ2-1	few	TGTGCCAGCAGCGCCCAGGACTCGGGGGGCCCCGAGCAGTTCTTC	CASSAQDSGGPEQFF
-	TRBV12-3/TRBV12-4	TRBJ1-1	many	TGTGCCAGCAGTTTAACTTTCGGGCCACTAGGAGAAGAAGCTTTCTTT	CASSLTFGPLGEEAFF
-	TRBV6-1	TRBJ2-7	many	TGTGCCAGCATAGTTCTCCCATACGAGCAGTACTTC	CASIVLPYEQYF
-	TRBV18	TRBJ2-1	few	TGTGCCAGCTCACCAGGAGGCCAGTTCTCCTACAATGAGCAGTTCTTC	CASSPGGQFSYNEQFF
TRBD2	TRBV7-9	TRBJ2-5	-	TGTGCCAGCAGCTTATTGGGACTAGTGGGCCAAGAGACCCAGTACTTC	CASSLLGLVGQETQYF
TRBD1	TRBV29-1	TRBJ1-4	-	TGCAGCGCCAAGACAGGGTCCAATGAAAAACTGTTTTTT	CSAKTGSNEKLFF
TRBD1	TRBV11-3	TRBJ1-1	many	TGTGCCAGCAGCTTAGTGGCCCCCCGGGACAGGGTAGGAAACACTGAAGCTTTCTTT	CASSLVAPRDRVGNTEAFF
TRBD1	TRBV5-5	TRBJ1-4	many	TGTGCCAGCAGCTTACGTGGGGGACAGCTTAATGAAAAACTGTTTTTT	CASSLRGGQLNEKLFF
TRBD1	TRBV5-1	TRBJ2-2	many	TGCGCCAGCAGCCCGGACAGGGGGGACGGGGAGCTGTTTTTT	CASSPDRGDGELFF
TRBD1	TRBV9	TRBJ1-2	many	TGTGCCAGCAGCGCGAGGGGGGACAGCACTAACTATGGCTACACCTTC	CASSARGDSTNYGYTF
-	TRBV3-1	TRBJ2-2	many	TGTGCCAGCAGCCAAGGACAGCCCGGGGAGCTGTTTTTT	CASSQGQPGELFF
-	TRBV5-5	TRBJ2-7	many	TGTGCCAGCAGCCAATTCCCATCCTACGAGCAGTACTTC	CASSQFPSYEQYF
TRBD2	TRBV28	TRBJ2-1	many	TGTGCCAGCAGACCTTTTAGCGGGAGAGGGAATGAGCAGTTCTTC	CASRPFSGRGNEQFF
TRBD1	TRBV5-1	TRBJ2-1	-	TGCGCCAGCAGCTTACGGACAGGGTCAACCAGGGATGAGCAGTTCTTC	CASSLRTGSTRDEQFF
-	TRBV5-6	TRBJ1-3	-	TGTGCCAGCAGCTTGTATGGGTTTACCTCTGGAAACACCATATATTTT	CASSLYGFTSGNTIYF
-	TRBV6-2/TRBV6-3	TRBJ2-1	-	TGTGCCAGCAGCCCACAGCGCGCTACTTACAATGAGCAGTTCTTC	CASSPQRATYNEQFF
-	TRBV10-3	TRBJ1-5	many	TGTGCCATCAGTGAGCGGCAGGGTGTTCAGCCCCAGCATTTT	CAISERQGVQPQHF
-	TRBV5-1	TRBJ2-7	-	TGCGCCAGCAGCCTCGCGGTGGGCTACGAGCAGTACTTC	CASSLAVGYEQYF
TRBD1	TRBV28	TRBJ1-1	many	TGTGCCAGCAGTTTCGGGACAGACTTGAACACTGAAGCTTTCTTT	CASSFGTDLNTEAFF
TRBD2	TRBV7-2	TRBJ2-1	many	TGTGCCAGCAGACTGACTAGCGGGACCTCCTACAATGAGCAGTTCTTC	CASRLTSGTSYNEQFF
TRBD1	TRBV7-3	TRBJ2-2	many	TGTGCCAGCAGCCGGAGTCGGACAGGGGCGGGGGTCACCGGGGAGCTGTTTTTT	CASSRSRTGAGVTGELFF
-	TRBV30	TRBJ1-1	few	TGTGCCTGGAGTGCCGGCCACCCAGGAGCTGAAGCTTTCTTT	CAWSAGHPGAEAFF
TRBD1	TRBV12-3/TRBV12-4	TRBJ2-7	-	TGTGCCAGCAGTTTAAGAGGCCACAGGGGCGAGCAGTACTTC	CASSLRGHRGEQYF
-	TRBV13	TRBJ1-2	many	TGTGCCAGCAGCTTAGCTGACAGGTTCTATGGCTACACCTTC	CASSLADRFYGYTF
TRBD2	TRBV6-1	TRBJ2-3	many	TGTGCCAGCCCTCAAAGGGGGACTAGCGGAACAGATACGCAGTATTTT	CASPQRGTSGTDTQYF
-	TRBV11-3	TRBJ1-1	many	TGTGCCAGCAGCGTTAGGAGTGGCACTGAAGCTTTCTTT	CASSVRSGTEAFF
-	TRBV18	TRBJ2-7	-	TGTGCCAGCTCACCGGCGACTGGAGCCTACGAGCAGTACTTC	CASSPATGAYEQYF